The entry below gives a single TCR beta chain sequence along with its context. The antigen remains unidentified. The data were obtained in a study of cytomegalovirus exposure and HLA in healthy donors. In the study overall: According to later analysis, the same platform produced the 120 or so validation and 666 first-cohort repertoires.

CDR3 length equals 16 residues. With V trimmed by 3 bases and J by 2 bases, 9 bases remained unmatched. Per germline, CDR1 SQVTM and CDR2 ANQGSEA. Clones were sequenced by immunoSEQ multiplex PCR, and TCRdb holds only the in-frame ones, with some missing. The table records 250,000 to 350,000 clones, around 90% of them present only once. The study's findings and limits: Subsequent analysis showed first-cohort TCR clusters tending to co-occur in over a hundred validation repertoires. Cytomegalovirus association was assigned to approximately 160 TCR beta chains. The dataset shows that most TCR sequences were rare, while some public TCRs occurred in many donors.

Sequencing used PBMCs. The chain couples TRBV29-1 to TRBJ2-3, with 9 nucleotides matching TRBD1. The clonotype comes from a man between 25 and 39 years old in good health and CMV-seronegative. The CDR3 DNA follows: TGCAGCGTTGAGACCGGGACAGGGCTTATCACAGATACGCAGTATTTT. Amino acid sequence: CSVETGTGLITDTQYF.